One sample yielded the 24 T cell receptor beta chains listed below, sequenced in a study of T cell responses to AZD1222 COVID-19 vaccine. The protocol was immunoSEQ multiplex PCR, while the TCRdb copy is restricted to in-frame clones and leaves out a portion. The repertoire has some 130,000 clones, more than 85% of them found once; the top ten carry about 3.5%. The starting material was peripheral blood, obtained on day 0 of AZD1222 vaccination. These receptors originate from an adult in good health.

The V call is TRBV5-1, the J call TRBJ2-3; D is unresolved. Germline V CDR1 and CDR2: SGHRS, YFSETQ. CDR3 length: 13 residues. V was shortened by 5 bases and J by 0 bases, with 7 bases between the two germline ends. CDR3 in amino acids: CASRQLSTDTQYF. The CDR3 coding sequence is TGCGCCAGCAGACAGCTTAGCACAGATACGCAGTATTTT.

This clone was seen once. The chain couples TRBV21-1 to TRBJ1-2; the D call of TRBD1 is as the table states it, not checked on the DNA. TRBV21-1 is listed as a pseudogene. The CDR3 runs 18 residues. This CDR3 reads CASSKGGDRGLLGHGYTF. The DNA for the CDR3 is TGTGCCAGCAGCAAGGGAGGGGACAGGGGACTTTTAGGACATGGCTACACCTTC.

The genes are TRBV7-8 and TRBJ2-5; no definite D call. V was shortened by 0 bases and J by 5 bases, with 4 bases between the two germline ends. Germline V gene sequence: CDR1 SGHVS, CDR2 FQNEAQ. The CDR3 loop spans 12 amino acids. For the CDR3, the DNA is TGTGCCAGCAGCTTAGCAAAGGAGACCCAGTACTTC. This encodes CASSLAKETQYF.

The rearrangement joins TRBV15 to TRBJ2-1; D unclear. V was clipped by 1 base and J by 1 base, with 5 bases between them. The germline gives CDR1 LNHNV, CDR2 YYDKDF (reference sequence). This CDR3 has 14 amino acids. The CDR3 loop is CATSRAGSYNEQFF. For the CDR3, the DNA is TGTGCCACCAGCAGAGCCGGGTCCTACAATGAGCAGTTCTTC.

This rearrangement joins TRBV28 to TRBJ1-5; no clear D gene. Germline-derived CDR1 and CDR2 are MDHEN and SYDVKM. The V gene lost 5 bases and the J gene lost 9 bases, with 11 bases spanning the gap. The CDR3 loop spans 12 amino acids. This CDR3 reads CASSTGPTPQHF. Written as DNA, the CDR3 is TGTGCCAGCAGTACCGGGCCGACGCCCCAGCATTTT.

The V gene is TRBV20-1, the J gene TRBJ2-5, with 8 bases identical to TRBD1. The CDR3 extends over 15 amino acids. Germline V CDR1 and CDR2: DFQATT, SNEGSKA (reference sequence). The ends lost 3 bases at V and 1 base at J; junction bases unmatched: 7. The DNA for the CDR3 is TGCAGTGCTAGTATCAGGGGGCGCATCCAAGAGACCCAGTACTTC. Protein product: CSASIRGRIQETQYF.

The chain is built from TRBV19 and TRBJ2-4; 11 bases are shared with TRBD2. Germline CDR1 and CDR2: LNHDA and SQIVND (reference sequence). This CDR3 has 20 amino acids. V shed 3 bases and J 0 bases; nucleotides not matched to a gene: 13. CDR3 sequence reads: CASSIRLVLSGRAAKNIQYF. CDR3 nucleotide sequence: TGTGCCAGTAGTATCAGGCTCGTCCTTAGCGGGAGGGCAGCCAAAAACATTCAGTACTTC.

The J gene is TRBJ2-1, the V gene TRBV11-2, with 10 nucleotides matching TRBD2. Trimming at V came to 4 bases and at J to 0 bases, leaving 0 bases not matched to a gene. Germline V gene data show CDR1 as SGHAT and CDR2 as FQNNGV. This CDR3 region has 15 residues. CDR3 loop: CASSSSGSSYNEQFF. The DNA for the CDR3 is TGTGCCAGCAGCTCTAGCGGGAGCTCCTACAATGAGCAGTTCTTC.

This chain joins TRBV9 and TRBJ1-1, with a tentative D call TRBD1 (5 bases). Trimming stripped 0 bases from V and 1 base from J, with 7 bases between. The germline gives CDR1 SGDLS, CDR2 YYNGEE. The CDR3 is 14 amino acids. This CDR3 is CASSVGQKNTEAFF. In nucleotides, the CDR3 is TGTGCCAGCAGCGTAGGACAGAAGAACACTGAAGCTTTCTTT. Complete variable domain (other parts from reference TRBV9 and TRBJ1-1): DSGVTQTPKHLITATGQRVTLRCSPRSGDLSVYWYQQSLDQGLQFLIQYYNGEERAKGNILERFSAQQFPDLHSELNLSSLELGDSALYFCASSVGQKNTEAFFGQGTRLTVV.

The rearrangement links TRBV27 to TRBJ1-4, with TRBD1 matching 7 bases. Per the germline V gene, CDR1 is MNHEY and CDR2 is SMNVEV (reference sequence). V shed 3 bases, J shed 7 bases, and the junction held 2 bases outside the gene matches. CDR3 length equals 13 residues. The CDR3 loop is CASSLTGSEKLFF. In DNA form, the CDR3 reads TGTGCCAGCAGTTTGACAGGGAGTGAAAAACTGTTTTTT.

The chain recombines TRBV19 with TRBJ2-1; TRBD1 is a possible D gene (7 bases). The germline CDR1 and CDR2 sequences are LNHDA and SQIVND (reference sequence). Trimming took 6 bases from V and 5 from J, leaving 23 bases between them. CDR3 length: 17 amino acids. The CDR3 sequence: CASRGGTGARPDNEQFF. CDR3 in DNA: TGTGCCAGTAGGGGAGGAACAGGGGCCCGACCTGACAATGAGCAGTTCTTC. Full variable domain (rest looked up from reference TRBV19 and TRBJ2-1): DGGITQSPKYLFRKEGQNVTLSCEQNLNHDAMYWYRQDPGQGLRLIYYSQIVNDFQKGDIAEGYSVSREKKESFPLTVTSAQKNPTAFYLCASRGGTGARPDNEQFFGPGTRLTVL.

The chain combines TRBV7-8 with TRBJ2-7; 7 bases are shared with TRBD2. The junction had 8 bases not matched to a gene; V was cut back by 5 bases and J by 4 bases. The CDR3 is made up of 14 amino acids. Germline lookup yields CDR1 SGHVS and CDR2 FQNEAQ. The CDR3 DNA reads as TGTGCCAGCAGCAAAGGGAGGGTATCGTACGAGCAGTACTTC. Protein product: CASSKGRVSYEQYF.

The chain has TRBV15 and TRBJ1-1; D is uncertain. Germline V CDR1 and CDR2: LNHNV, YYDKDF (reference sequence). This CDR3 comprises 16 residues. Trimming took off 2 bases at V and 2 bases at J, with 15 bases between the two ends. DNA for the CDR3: TGTGCCACCAGCAGACACTACCCCGGCAGTAACACTGAAGCTTTCTTT. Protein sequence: CATSRHYPGSNTEAFF. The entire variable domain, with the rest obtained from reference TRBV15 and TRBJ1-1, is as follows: DAMVIQNPRYQVTQFGKPVTLSCSQTLNHNVMYWYQQKSSQAPKLLFHYYDKDFNNEADTPDNFQSRRPNTSFCFLDIRSPGLGDTAMYLCATSRHYPGSNTEAFFGQGTRLTVV.

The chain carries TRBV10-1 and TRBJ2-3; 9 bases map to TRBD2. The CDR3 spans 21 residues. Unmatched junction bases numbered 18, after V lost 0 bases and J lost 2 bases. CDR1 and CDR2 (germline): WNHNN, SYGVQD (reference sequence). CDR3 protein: CASSESKAAGGPESHTDTQYF. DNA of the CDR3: TGCGCCAGCAGTGAGTCGAAGGCGGCGGGAGGGCCAGAATCACACACAGATACGCAGTATTTT.

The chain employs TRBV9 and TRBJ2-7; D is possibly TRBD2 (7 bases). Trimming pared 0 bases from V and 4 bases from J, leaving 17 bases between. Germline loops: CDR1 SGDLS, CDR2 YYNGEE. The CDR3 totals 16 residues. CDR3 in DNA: TGTGCCAGCAGCGTAGACCGGGGGGCAGGCCCTTACGAGCAGTACTTC. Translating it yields CASSVDRGAGPYEQYF.

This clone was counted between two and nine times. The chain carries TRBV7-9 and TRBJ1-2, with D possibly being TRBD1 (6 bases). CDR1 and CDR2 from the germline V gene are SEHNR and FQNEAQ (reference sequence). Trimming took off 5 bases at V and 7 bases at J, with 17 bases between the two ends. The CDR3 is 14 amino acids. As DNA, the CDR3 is TGTGCCAGCAGCCCACAGACAGGTCTTCGTGGCTACACCTTC. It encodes CASSPQTGLRGYTF.

CDR3 region: CASSDRDGDEKLFF. The CDR3, as DNA: TGTGCCAGCAGTGACCGGGACGGAGATGAAAAACTGTTTTTT. The V call is TRBV6-2 or TRBV6-3, the J call TRBJ1-4, with a possible D match to TRBD1 (5 bases). Germline V lookup: CDR1 MNHEY, CDR2 SVGEGT. The CDR3 is 14 amino acids. V lost 5 bases to trimming and J lost 6 bases, with 13 bases between them.

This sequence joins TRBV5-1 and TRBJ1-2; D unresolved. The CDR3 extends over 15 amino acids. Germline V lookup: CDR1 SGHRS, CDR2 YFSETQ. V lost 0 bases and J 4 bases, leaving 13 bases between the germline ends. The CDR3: CASSLAGPRGYGYTF. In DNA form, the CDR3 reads TGCGCCAGCAGCTTGGCCGGGCCGCGGGGCTATGGCTACACCTTC.

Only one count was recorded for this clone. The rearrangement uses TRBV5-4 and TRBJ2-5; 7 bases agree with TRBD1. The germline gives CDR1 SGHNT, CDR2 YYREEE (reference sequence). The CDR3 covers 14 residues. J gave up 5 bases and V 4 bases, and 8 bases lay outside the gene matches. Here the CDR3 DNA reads TGTGCCAGCAGCGACAGGGACCCGACGGAGACCCAGTACTTC. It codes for CASSDRDPTETQYF.

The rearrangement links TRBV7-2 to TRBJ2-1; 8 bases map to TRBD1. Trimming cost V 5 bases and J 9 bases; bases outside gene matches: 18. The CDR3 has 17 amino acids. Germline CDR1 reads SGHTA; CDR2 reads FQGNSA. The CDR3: CASSPGRGRRLLGEQFF. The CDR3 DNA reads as TGTGCCAGCAGCCCGGGCAGGGGGCGCCGGCTTTTGGGTGAGCAGTTCTTC. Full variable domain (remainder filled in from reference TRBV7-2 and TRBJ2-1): GAGVSQSPSNKVTEKGKDVELRCDPISGHTALYWYRQSLGQGLEFLIYFQGNSAPDKSGLPSDRFSAERTGGSVSTLTIQRTQQEDSAVYLCASSPGRGRRLLGEQFFGPGTRLTVL.

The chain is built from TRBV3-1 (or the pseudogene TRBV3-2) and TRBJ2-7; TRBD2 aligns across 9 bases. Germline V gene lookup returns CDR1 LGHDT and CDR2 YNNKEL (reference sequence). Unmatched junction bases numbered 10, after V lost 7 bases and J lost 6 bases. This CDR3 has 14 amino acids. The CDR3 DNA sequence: TGTGCCAGCACCAAGGGGGCTAGCGGGACCGAGCAGTACTTC. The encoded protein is CASTKGASGTEQYF.

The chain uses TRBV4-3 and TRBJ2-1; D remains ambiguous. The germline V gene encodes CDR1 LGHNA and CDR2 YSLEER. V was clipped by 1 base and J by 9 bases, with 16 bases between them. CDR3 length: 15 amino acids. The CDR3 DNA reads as TGCGCCAGCAGCCAAGGGCAGGTAACCTCTGGTGAGCAGTTCTTC. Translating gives CASSQGQVTSGEQFF.

The CDR3 loop reads CASSLVAGAYNEQFF. The CDR3 DNA follows: TGTGCCAGCAGCTTGGTAGCGGGGGCCTACAATGAGCAGTTCTTC. The chain couples TRBV5-4 to TRBJ2-1; 9 bases agree with TRBD2. The CDR3 runs to 15 residues. The V and J ends lost 0 bases and 2 bases, in that order; junction bases with no gene match: 0. Looked up from germline, CDR1 is SGHNT and CDR2 is YYREEE (reference sequence).

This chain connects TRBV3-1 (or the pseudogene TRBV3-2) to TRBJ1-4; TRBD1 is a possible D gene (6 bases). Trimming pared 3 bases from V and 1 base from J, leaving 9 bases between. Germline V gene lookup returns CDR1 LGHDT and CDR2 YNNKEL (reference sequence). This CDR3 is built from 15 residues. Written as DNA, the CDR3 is TGTGCCAGCAGCCAGAAGGGGGTAACTAATGAAAAACTGTTTTTT. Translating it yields CASSQKGVTNEKLFF.